This T cell receptor beta chain was sequenced during a study of blood T cell repertoires in COVID-19. Study in general: COVID-19 samples, acute and convalescent, were from the United States, Italy and Spain.

CDR1 GTSNPN and CDR2 SVGIG come from the germline V gene (reference sequence). The ends lost 3 bases at V and 7 bases at J; junction bases unmatched: 8. CDR3 size: 14 residues. Original processing notes: Using reference gene primer amplification, nucleated cell counts were estimated. Sequenced by immunoSEQ multiplex PCR; TCRdb stores in-frame clones only, minus some. Clonal size and the V and J genes are those of that table, whereas D and trimming came from the DNA. The profile covers about 120,000 clones, with roughly 90% appearing a single time and about 4.5% taken by the ten largest. The TCR was taken from a man in his forties with acute or convalescent COVID-19. Sequences were obtained from peripheral blood. This chain connects TRBV30 to TRBJ1-4; TRBD1 matches at 7 bases. CDR3 in DNA: TGTGCCTGGAGATCGACAGGGTCTACTGAAAAACTGTTTTTT. It encodes CAWRSTGSTEKLFF.